The next 13 T cell receptor beta chains were all read from a single sample in a study of technical replicates of blood from four donors. The assay was immunoSEQ multiplex PCR, and TCRdb's table has in-frame clones only and misses some. The sample carries about 83,000 clones, about 90% recorded once. Input material: T cells isolated from PBMCs. These receptor sequences come from a human donor in good health.

The rearrangement joins TRBV2 to TRBJ1-2; D gene unclear. V lost 7 bases and J 3 bases, leaving 6 bases between the germline ends. The germline V gene encodes CDR1 SNHLY and CDR2 FYNNEI. This CDR3 contains 11 residues. This CDR3 reads CASTKDYGYTF. For the CDR3, the DNA is TGTGCCAGCACTAAAGACTATGGCTACACCTTC.

This clone was detected only once. The V gene is TRBV5-1, the J gene TRBJ2-7; D is ambiguous. CDR1 and CDR2 (germline): SGHRS, YFSETQ. Trimming took 1 base from V and 0 from J, leaving 11 bases between them. This CDR3 has 15 amino acids. The CDR3 sequence: CASSLNSQASYEQYF. For the CDR3, the DNA is TGCGCCAGCAGCTTGAACAGCCAAGCCTCCTACGAGCAGTACTTC.

The chain links TRBV12-5 to TRBJ1-2; maybe TRBD1 (5 bases). This CDR3 comprises 14 residues. CDR1 is LGHNT, CDR2 FRNRAP, per germline. Trimming cost V 0 bases and J 10 bases, with 15 bases left between them. The CDR3 loop is CASGLVPTASVYTF. CDR3 nucleotide sequence: TGTGCTAGTGGTTTGGTTCCGACAGCCTCCGTCTACACCTTC. Based on the CDR3 plus reference TRBV12-5 and TRBJ1-2, the full variable domain is DARVTQTPRHKVTEMGQEVTMRCQPILGHNTVFWYRQTMMQGLELLAYFRNRAPLDDSGMPKDRFSAEMPDATLATLKIQPSEPRDSAVYFCASGLVPTASVYTFGSGTRLTVV.

The gene calls are TRBV28 and TRBJ2-1; TRBD2 is a possible D gene (5 bases). Per the germline V gene, CDR1 is MDHEN and CDR2 is SYDVKM. The germline V and J ends were trimmed by 2 bases and 6 bases, with 14 bases remaining between them. The CDR3 is 15 residues long. This chain's CDR3 is CASSLEWEIGNEQFF. For the CDR3, the DNA is TGTGCCAGCAGTTTAGAGTGGGAGATTGGCAATGAGCAGTTCTTC.

The chain employs TRBV10-3 and TRBJ1-2, with a tentative D call TRBD1 (6 bases). The length of the CDR3 is 14 residues. From germline, CDR1 is ENHRY and CDR2 SYGVKD. The V end lost 3 bases, the J end lost 3 bases, and 11 bases lay between the germline ends. This CDR3 is CAISDQGQDYGYTF. Written as DNA, the CDR3 is TGTGCCATCAGTGACCAGGGGCAGGACTATGGCTACACCTTC.

The rearrangement links TRBV9 to TRBJ1-4; D is unclear. Trimming stripped 0 bases from V and 8 bases from J, with 14 bases between. CDR3 length: 15 amino acids. Germline V CDR1 and CDR2: SGDLS, YYNGEE. CDR3 protein: CASSVAPVWSEKLFF. The CDR3 DNA is TGTGCCAGCAGCGTAGCCCCCGTATGGAGCGAAAAACTGTTTTTT.

This chain connects TRBV4-1 to TRBJ2-2; 10 bases fit TRBD2. There are 19 residues in the CDR3. Germline CDR1 and CDR2: MGHRA and YSYEKL. Germline trimming cut 2 bases from V and 2 bases from J; bases unmatched to any gene: 11. CDR3 loop: CASSQRRILAGANTGELFF. CDR3 in DNA: TGCGCCAGCAGCCAAAGAAGGATTCTAGCGGGGGCAAACACCGGGGAGCTGTTTTTT.

The chain is built from TRBV15 and TRBJ2-1, with D perhaps TRBD2 (7 bases). Germline-derived CDR1 and CDR2 are LNHNV and YYDKDF (reference sequence). The CDR3 covers 16 residues. Trimming pared 3 bases from V and 8 bases from J, leaving 20 bases between. The CDR3 is CATSRIPFGGQDEQFF. CDR3 sequence (DNA): TGTGCCACCAGCAGGATCCCCTTCGGGGGGCAAGATGAGCAGTTCTTC.

This clone has only a few counts. J is TRBJ1-5 and V is TRBV4-1, with D maybe TRBD1 (5 bases). V lost 2 bases to trimming and J lost 2 bases, with 13 bases between them. This CDR3 is built from 16 residues. The germline CDR1 and CDR2 sequences are MGHRA and YSYEKL. This CDR3 reads CASSQPQVRGNQPQHF. Here the CDR3 DNA reads TGCGCCAGCAGCCAACCACAGGTTCGGGGCAATCAGCCCCAGCATTTT.

V and J are TRBV6-5 and TRBJ1-1, with unresolved D. The CDR3 is 13 amino acids. Germline V CDR1 and CDR2: MNHEY, SVGAGI. Trimming stripped 2 bases from V and 7 bases from J, with 11 bases between. CDR3 region: CASSYRGRDEAFF. Written as DNA, the CDR3 is TGTGCCAGCAGTTACCGGGGAAGGGATGAAGCTTTCTTT.

The J gene is TRBJ1-2, the V gene TRBV28; 7 nucleotides agree with TRBD1. The CDR3 has 15 amino acids. The J segment lost 8 bases and the V segment lost 5 bases, leaving 14 bases of the junction unmatched. Germline values: CDR1 MDHEN, CDR2 SYDVKM. CDR3: CASSTPWTGPYGYTF. The CDR3 nucleotides read TGTGCCAGCAGTACCCCTTGGACAGGACCTTACGGCTACACCTTC.

The rearrangement uses TRBV5-1 and TRBJ2-4, with a weak D call TRBD1 (5 bases). Germline-derived CDR1 and CDR2 are SGHRS and YFSETQ. The length of the CDR3 is 15 residues. Trimming pared 1 base from V and 5 bases from J, leaving 13 bases between. CDR3 in amino acids: CASSLSGYLQNIQYF. The CDR3, as DNA: TGCGCCAGCAGCTTGTCAGGGTATCTCCAAAACATTCAGTACTTC.

This sequence joins TRBV7-6 and TRBJ1-4; D gene ambiguous. The CDR3 spans 16 residues. The germline CDR1 and CDR2 sequences are SGHVS and FNYEAQ. The ends were cut back, 2 bases at V and 0 bases at J, with 10 bases in the middle. CDR3 DNA: TGTGCCAGCAGCTTATTTCAGGTGGCAACTAATGAAAAACTGTTTTTT. Protein: CASSLFQVATNEKLFF. Full variable domain (outside the CDR3, taken from reference TRBV7-6 and TRBJ1-4): GAGVSQSPRYKVTKRGQDVALRCDPISGHVSLYWYRQALGQGPEFLTYFNYEAQQDKSGLPNDRFSAERPEGSISTLTIQRTEQRDSAMYRCASSLFQVATNEKLFFGSGTQLSVL.